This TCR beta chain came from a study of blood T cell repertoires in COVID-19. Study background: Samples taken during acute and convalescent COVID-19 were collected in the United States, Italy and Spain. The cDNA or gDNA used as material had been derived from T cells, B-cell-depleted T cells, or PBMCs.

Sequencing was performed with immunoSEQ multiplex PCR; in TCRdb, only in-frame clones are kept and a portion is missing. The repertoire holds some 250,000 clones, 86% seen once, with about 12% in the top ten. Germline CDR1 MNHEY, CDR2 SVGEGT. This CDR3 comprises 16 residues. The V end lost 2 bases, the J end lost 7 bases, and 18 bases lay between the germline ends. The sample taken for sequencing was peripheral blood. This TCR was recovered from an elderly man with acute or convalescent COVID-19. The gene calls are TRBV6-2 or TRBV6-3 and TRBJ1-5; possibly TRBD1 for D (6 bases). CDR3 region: CASSYGNKGGEQPQHF. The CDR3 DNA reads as TGTGCCAGCAGTTACGGCAATAAGGGGGGGGAACAGCCCCAGCATTTT.